This entry lists 5 T cell receptor beta chains sequenced from one sample in a study of cytomegalovirus exposure and HLA in healthy donors. PCR amplification relied on 60 Vbeta primers (plus 13 Jbeta primers). The table came from immunoSEQ multiplex PCR; TCRdb's copy has only in-frame clones and leaves some out. The profile covers about 91,000 clones, with more than 80% appearing a single time and around 2.3% taken by the ten largest. Sample: PBMCs. The receptors were sampled from a man younger than 30 in good health and CMV-seronegative.

The CDR3 protein is CASSWAPTAEKLFF. The CDR3 nucleotides read TGCGCCAGCAGCTGGGCACCAACAGCAGAAAAACTGTTTTTT. V and J are TRBV5-1 and TRBJ1-4; D is uncertain. The V end lost 3 bases, the J end lost 8 bases, and 14 bases lay between the germline ends. CDR1 is SGHRS and CDR2 is YFSETQ in the germline V gene. This CDR3 has 14 amino acids. The variable domain in full, with the rest retrieved from reference TRBV5-1 and TRBJ1-4, is KAGVTQTPRYLIKTRGQQVTLSCSPISGHRSVSWYQQTPGQGLQFLFEYFSETQRNKGNFPGRFSGRQFSNSRSEMNVSTLELGDSALYLCASSWAPTAEKLFFGSGTQLSVL.

A few counts support this clone. This sequence joins TRBV15 and TRBJ2-1; 9 bases map to TRBD2. The CDR3 loop spans 15 amino acids. The ends lost 7 bases at V and 8 bases at J; junction bases unmatched: 12. CDR1 and CDR2 from the germline V gene are LNHNV and YYDKDF (reference sequence). The CDR3 reads CATKGRREGYDEQFF. The CDR3, as DNA: TGTGCCACCAAGGGGAGGCGGGAGGGCTATGATGAGCAGTTCTTC.

The gene calls are TRBV5-4 and TRBJ2-7, with D maybe TRBD2 (6 bases). Germline lookup yields CDR1 SGHNT and CDR2 YYREEE (reference sequence). The CDR3 sequence is 14 residues long. Trimming removed 0 bases at V and 2 bases at J, with 9 bases between. DNA for the CDR3: TGTGCCAGCAGCTTGGGGGGGAGGCCCTACGAGCAGTACTTC. Protein: CASSLGGRPYEQYF.

This chain connects TRBV27 to TRBJ2-4; 10 positions match TRBD2. The CDR3 runs to 16 residues. Germline CDR1 reads MNHEY; CDR2 reads SMNVEV (reference sequence). The CDR3 protein is CAFTMKREGAKNIQYF. CDR3 DNA sequence: TGTGCATTTACGATGAAGCGGGAGGGCGCCAAAAACATTCAGTACTTC.

The J gene is TRBJ2-7, the V gene TRBV6-1; D call uncertain. The CDR3 runs to 14 residues. Germline CDR1 reads MNHNS; CDR2 reads SASEGT. With 0 bases removed from V and 4 bases from J, the gap between germline ends came to 10 bases. Written as DNA, the CDR3 is TGTGCCAGCAGTGAAGCTTTAATTTATTACGAGCAGTACTTC. This sequence encodes CASSEALIYYEQYF.